A selection of T cell receptor beta chains follows, all from one sample in a study of blood T cell repertoires in COVID-19. The data were produced by immunoSEQ multiplex PCR, yet TCRdb's version contains in-frame clones alone and is incomplete. This table has about 280,000 clones, 88% appearing once. The sequencing input was peripheral blood. These receptors were taken from a woman aged 25-40 years with COVID-19, enrolled during active disease. The CDR3 runs from the conserved cysteine through the conserved F or W. A D gene is named only where the DNA matches it firmly. The size field is filled for only some rows; it gives once, few, many or a size class.

size	V	D	J	DNA	CDR3
-	TRBV6-5	-	TRBJ1-3	TGTGCCAGCAGTTACTCTCGGGTGATAACTGGAAACACCATATATTTT	CASSYSRVITGNTIYF
-	TRBV14	-	TRBJ2-5	TGTGCCAGCAGCCAAGATTCGGGGAGAGAGACCCAGTACTTC	CASSQDSGRETQYF
-	TRBV10-3	TRBD2	TRBJ2-5	TGTGCCATCAGTGACGGCGGGGGAGAGACCCAGTACTTC	CAISDGGGETQYF
-	TRBV9	-	TRBJ2-2	TGTGCCAGCAGCCCAACTCGCACTGGGGAGCTGTTTTTT	CASSPTRTGELFF
-	TRBV4-1	-	TRBJ1-1	TGCGCCAGCAGCCGTGAAGGGGGTTTTAACACTGAAGCTTTCTTT	CASSREGGFNTEAFF
-	TRBV2	TRBD2	TRBJ2-6	TGTGCCAGCACTAGCGGGGGCTCTGGGGCCAACGTCCTGACTTTC	CASTSGGSGANVLTF
-	TRBV4-3	TRBD1	TRBJ1-2	TGCGCCAGCAGCCCGGGACAGCCAATCTATGGCTACACCTTC	CASSPGQPIYGYTF
-	TRBV5-1	TRBD1	TRBJ1-3	TGCGCCAGCAGCTTAGGACAGGGTGGAAACACCATATATTTT	CASSLGQGGNTIYF
-	TRBV27	-	TRBJ1-5	TGTGCCAGCAGTCCCGGGACAATGAATCAGCCCCAGCATTTT	CASSPGTMNQPQHF
-	TRBV18	-	TRBJ1-5	TGTGCCAGCTCACCACCTAGGGGCAGGGTTTCGGATCAGCCCCAGCATTTT	CASSPPRGRVSDQPQHF
-	TRBV4-3	TRBD2	TRBJ2-1	TGCGCCAGCAGCCCCGTAGCGGGTGGTAGGGATGAGCAGTTCTTC	CASSPVAGGRDEQFF
once	TRBV19	TRBD2	TRBJ2-3	TGTGCCAGTAGTATTGGTAGCGGGACAATAGATACGCAGTATTTT	CASSIGSGTIDTQYF
-	TRBV6-6	TRBD2	TRBJ2-7	TGTGCCAGCAGTCTAAGCGGGAGGGGTACGGAAGAGCAGTACTTC	CASSLSGRGTEEQYF
once	TRBV2	-	TRBJ1-1	TGTGCCAGCAGCCTGCCAGTGGGCATGAACACTGAAGCTTTCTTT	CASSLPVGMNTEAFF
-	TRBV21-1	-	TRBJ2-1	TGTGCCAGCAGCGACTCCGGGACTAGAGACTACAATGAGCAGTTCTTC	CASSDSGTRDYNEQFF
-	TRBV6-5	TRBD1	TRBJ1-2	TGTGCCAGTGAGGGGGGGACAGGGTCCTATGGCTACACCTTC	CASEGGTGSYGYTF
-	TRBV10-1	TRBD1	TRBJ2-2	TGCGCCAGCAGTGAGTCCAGGGGGCTAGCCGGGGAGCTGTTTTTT	CASSESRGLAGELFF
-	TRBV15	-	TRBJ2-1	TGTGCCACCAGCAGAGATATCGGGGGAGACAATGAGCAGTTCTTC	CATSRDIGGDNEQFF
-	TRBV5-1	TRBD1	TRBJ2-7	TGCGCCAGCAGCCTGGTGGGACAGGGGGCCCACTACGAGCAGTACTTC	CASSLVGQGAHYEQYF
-	TRBV18	TRBD1	TRBJ1-6	TGTGCCAGCTCACCACCCGGGACAGGGCATTCACCCCTCCACTTT	CASSPPGTGHSPLHF
-	TRBV18	TRBD1	TRBJ2-2	TGTGCCAGCTCAACACAGGGGGCAACCGGGGAGCTGTTTTTT	CASSTQGATGELFF
-	TRBV7-8	TRBD1	TRBJ1-6	TGTGCCAGCAGCAGAAGTATACAGGGGGAGTATAATTCACCCCTCCACTTT	CASSRSIQGEYNSPLHF
-	TRBV10-2	-	TRBJ2-7	TGCGCCAGCAGTGAGTCCGCCCAGGGATGGGGAGAGCAGTACTTC	CASSESAQGWGEQYF
-	TRBV11-2	-	TRBJ1-1	TGTGCCAGCAGCAGGGGACACCCGAACACTGAAGCTTTCTTT	CASSRGHPNTEAFF
-	TRBV10-3	-	TRBJ2-1	TGTGCCACAGGGGGAGGAATTTCGAATGAGCAGTTCTTC	CATGGGISNEQFF
once	TRBV5-4	TRBD1	TRBJ1-1	TGTGCCAGCAGCTTGCTCGGGACAGGGAGGGGGAACACTGAAGCTTTCTTT	CASSLLGTGRGNTEAFF